The source of this T cell receptor (beta chain) is a study of T cells in Graves' hyperthyroidism and ophthalmopathy. A patient was excluded if there was uncontrolled infection, other autoimmune disease, pregnancy or lactation. There are many counts of this clonotype. Germline lookup yields CDR1 MGHRA and CDR2 YSYEKL. There are 14 residues in the CDR3. V shed 3 bases, J shed 7 bases, and the junction held 9 bases outside the gene matches. It was RNA transcripts that yielded the amplified TCR beta CDR3 regions. Using the HTBI primer set, a first-round RT-PCR was run on the TCR CDR3. TCRdb independently ran MiXCR on the multiplex PCR reads; one entry per CDR3 protein. The table records approximately 410,000 distinct CDR3 sequences, around 15% of them present only once.

V gene TRBV4-1 combines with J gene TRBJ2-7; the match to TRBD1 covers 7 bases. The sample was blood. This sequence was found in a young man with Graves' ophthalmopathy. The DNA of the CDR3 is TGCGCCAGCAGCCATCATGACAGGGAGCTTGAGCAGTACTTC. Its translation is CASSHHDRELEQYF.